This T cell receptor beta chain stems from a study of quantifying T cell responses using KT2 cells. On the study more broadly: Reverse transcription used primers in the TCR alpha and beta constant regions. Under optimum conditions, T4 ligation efficiency was estimated at more than 8%.

A single-stranded UMI oligo with SP2 sequence was ligated to cDNA 3' ends. An equimolar mix of RC1.1 and RC1.2 primed the beta chain across TRBC1 and TRBC2. TCRdb reprocessed the UMI-ligation and nested PCR reads via MiXCR and lists one record per CDR3 protein. Of fewer than 60,000 distinct CDR3 sequences detected, under 14% appear once; the ten largest clones hold 10%. There are a few counts of this clonotype. Known numbers of the T cell clone KT2 were added to PBMC. Germline V lookup: CDR1 GTSNPN, CDR2 SVGIG (reference sequence). The CDR3 runs to 11 residues. Deletions cut 3 bases from V and 7 bases from J, with 9 bases between.

Source material: PBMCs spiked with cells of the T cell clone KT2. The chain couples TRBV30 to TRBJ1-1, with unresolved D. This sequence was found in a human donor. CDR3 in DNA: TGTGCCTGGAGCTTCGGATATGAAGCTTTCTTT. Residues: CAWSFGYEAFF.